This record concerns one TCR beta chain sequence. Its antigen is currently unknown. Treatment reported: oral pan-JAK inhibitor, 5-10 mg twice daily. Obtained from alopecia areata patients were lesional scalp punch biopsies along with peripheral blood. Extracted RNA was reverse transcribed, and the resulting cDNA served as sequencing template. Libraries were prepared by immunoSEQ multiplex PCR; TCRdb keeps only in-frame clonotypes and omits some of them. The data contain about 100,000 clones, 84% of them seen just once; the ten biggest clones take up around 25%. The data derive from a study of CD8+ T cells in alopecia areata. Study-level information: Those treated were given oral tofacitinib at 5 to 10 mg twice daily.

Study conclusions and caveats: Mice showed clearer TCR sharing than patients did, a gap that was possibly HLA-related. Numerous expanded lesional clones remained in scalp and blood during tofacitinib.

This CDR3 comprises 16 residues. After removal of 3 bases from V and 4 bases from J, the junction contained 9 bases not matched to a gene. The germline gives CDR1 MNHNS, CDR2 SASEGT. The sequence came from a human donor with alopecia areata. The rearrangement uses TRBV6-1 and TRBJ1-5; 7 bases map to TRBD1. The material sequenced was CD8+ T cells sorted from blood, taken at week 24, from a patient treated with tofacitinib. CDR3 sequence: CASSEYQTGRNQPQHF. Written as DNA, the CDR3 is TGTGCCAGCAGTGAGTATCAGACAGGGCGGAATCAGCCCCAGCATTTT.